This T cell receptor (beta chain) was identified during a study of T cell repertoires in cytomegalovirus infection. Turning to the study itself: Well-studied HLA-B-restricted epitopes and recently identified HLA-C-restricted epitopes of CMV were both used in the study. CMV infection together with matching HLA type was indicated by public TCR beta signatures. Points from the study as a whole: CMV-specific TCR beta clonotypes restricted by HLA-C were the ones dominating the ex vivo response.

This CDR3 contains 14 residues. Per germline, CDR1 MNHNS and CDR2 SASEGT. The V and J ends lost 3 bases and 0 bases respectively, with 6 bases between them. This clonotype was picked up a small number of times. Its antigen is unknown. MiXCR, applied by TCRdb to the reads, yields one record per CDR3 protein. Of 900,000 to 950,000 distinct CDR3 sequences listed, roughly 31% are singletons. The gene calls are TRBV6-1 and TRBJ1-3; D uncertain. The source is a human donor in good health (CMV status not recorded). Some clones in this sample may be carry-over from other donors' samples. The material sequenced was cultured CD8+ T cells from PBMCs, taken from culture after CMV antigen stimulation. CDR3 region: CASSDASSGNTIYF. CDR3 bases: TGTGCCAGCAGTGACGCGTCCTCTGGAAACACCATATATTTT.